The TCR beta chain described here comes from a study of identical twins. Each CDR3 protein gets one entry after TCRdb re-called the 5' RACE reads with MiXCR. The sample shows 250,000 to 300,000 distinct CDR3 sequences, 8.5% to 9.5% of them seen only once. V gave up 1 base and J gave up 9 bases; unmatched junction bases: 12. This CDR3 is 15 amino acids long. Germline V lookup: CDR1 SQVTM, CDR2 ANQGSEA. Many counts were recorded for this clonotype. Another study also made use of these data, one on yellow fever vaccine responses in identical twins. That investigation notes: Reported findings indicate that twins' vaccine T cell responses seemed partially convergent, partially personalized.

The V gene is TRBV29-1, the J gene TRBJ2-1; TRBD2 aligns across 7 bases. Sequencing used CD8+ T cells sorted from blood. The sequence came from a woman aged 18-30 years in good health. This chain's CDR3 is CSVEGLATPRGEQFF. The CDR3 DNA sequence: TGCAGCGTTGAAGGACTAGCCACCCCTCGGGGTGAGCAGTTCTTC.